This T cell receptor (beta chain) was recorded in a study of spatial heterogeneity in lung cancer. TCRdb fed the 5' RACE reads into MiXCR, producing one record per CDR3 protein. Here the sample spans some 120,000 distinct CDR3 sequences, 12% being singletons. The table lists this clonotype with a few counts. Specified time point: blood at routine non-recurrence follow-up after resection. Without sorting, whole RNA was sequenced from tumor, nontumor lung or frozen PBMC. The CDR3 consists of 15 residues. V gave up 0 bases and J gave up 4 bases, with 9 bases separating them. Germline V gives CDR1 SGHAT, CDR2 FQNNGV.

Sequencing was performed on PBMCs, taken at follow-up. The V gene is TRBV11-2, the J gene TRBJ2-2, with D perhaps matching TRBD1 (6 bases). The receptor's source is a male donor with early-stage non-small cell lung cancer. The CDR3 region has the DNA TGTGCCAGCAGCTTAGACAGGGGTGGCACCGGGGAGCTGTTTTTT. Translating gives CASSLDRGGTGELFF.